This T cell receptor beta chain emerged from a study of control samples from healthy donors and cancer patients. Assay used: immunoSEQ multiplex PCR; TCRdb lists only in-frame clones, some missing. The data hold tens of thousands of clones, with 84% observed a single time. There are 16 residues in the CDR3. Trimming at V came to 4 bases and at J to 4 bases, leaving 5 bases not matched to a gene. Germline CDR1 and CDR2: LGHDT and YNNKEL (reference sequence). The receptor was isolated from a man aged 50-59 years in good health. The chain joins TRBV3-1 (or the pseudogene TRBV3-2) to TRBJ2-1, with TRBD2 identical over 12 bases. Sequencing was carried out using blood. For the CDR3, the DNA is TGTGCCAGCAGCCCTCGGACTAGCGGGGTATACAATGAGCAGTTCTTC. It codes for CASSPRTSGVYNEQFF.